Here is one T cell receptor (beta chain) with its context. The junction had 7 bases not matched to a gene; V was cut back by 5 bases and J by 3 bases. This CDR3 has 15 residues. Looked up from germline, CDR1 is WNHNN and CDR2 is SYGVQD (reference sequence). Each diagnosis was grounded in clinical symptoms, serum thyroxine and TRAb, thyroid ultrasound, and orbital computed tomography. The record originates from a study of T cells in Graves' hyperthyroidism and ophthalmopathy. Amplification targeted TCR beta CDR3 regions from RNA transcripts. TCR CDR3 regions were first amplified by RT-PCR with HTBI primers. TCRdb re-derived calls from the multiplex PCR reads in MiXCR, one entry per CDR3 protein. The sample lists hundreds of thousands of distinct CDR3 sequences, roughly 15% occurring once.

This rearrangement joins TRBV10-1 to TRBJ2-7; 10 bases fit TRBD1. The TCR comes from a man aged 18 to 30 with Graves' ophthalmopathy. The sequenced sample consisted of blood. This CDR3 reads CASSRDRGPSYEQYF. The CDR3 bases are TGCGCCAGCAGTCGGGACAGGGGCCCGAGCTACGAGCAGTACTTC.